This TCR beta chain was retrieved from a study of T cells after yellow fever vaccination. Study as a whole: The SMART-Seq v4 Ultra Low Input method served to prepare the low-cell-number fractions.

Study-wide results and limits: In post-booster samples, most primary-vaccination clones reappeared (around 95% CD4, approximately 91% CD8). There was a small share of clonotypes that showed up in both the CD4 and CD8 compartments.

V dropped 3 bases and J dropped 9 bases, with 12 bases sitting between them. Germline lookup yields CDR1 DFQATT and CDR2 SNEGSKA (reference sequence). The CDR3 loop spans 13 amino acids. This clonotype was observed a handful of times. Its target is unknown. UMIs were added to TCR cDNA along with a universal primer site when it was made by 5'RACE template switching. A single record per CDR3 protein comes from TCRdb applying MiXCR to the 5' RACE reads. The table includes 500,000 to 650,000 distinct CDR3 sequences, 10% to 15% detected once. The receptor's source is a man younger than 40 who received the YFV17D yellow fever vaccine. The genes are TRBV20-1 and TRBJ1-6, with D unresolved. Sequencing was performed on PBMCs, taken on the day of the yellow fever booster vaccination. CDR3 nucleotides: TGCAGTGCTAGGGAGACGATCGGTTCACCCCTCCACTTT. Its protein product is CSARETIGSPLHF.